This T cell receptor beta chain was profiled in a study of metastatic and nonmetastatic thyroid tumors. Study information: It was across blood and tumor or nodule tissue from malignant and benign thyroid patients that repertoires were compared.

CDR3 length equals 15 residues. The germline gives CDR1 MNHEY, CDR2 SVGAGI. As processed by the authors: It was from CDR3 differences across clinicopathological groups that a distant-metastasis classifier for papillary thyroid cancer was built. TCRdb re-called the PCR reads via MiXCR. The V and J calls were not made by the authors but by TCRdb's processing. The sample lists about 33,000 clones, 18% occurring once. The study, taken as a whole, reports: Patients with malignant thyroid tumors reportedly had significantly higher TCR beta diversity than those with benign nodules, in blood and tumor.

Thyroid surgery took place with no prior treatment in any patient. Turning to this clone: Its antigen remains unknown. An end of the junction does not agree with germline; a read error may underlie this.

The genes are TRBV6-5 and TRBJ1-1, with a possible D match to TRBD1 (6 bases). Sequencing input: blood. The TCR originated in a male donor with papillary thyroid cancer or a benign thyroid nodule (not recorded which). Some clones in this sample may be carry-over from other donors' samples. The CDR3 coding sequence is TGTGGCAGCAGTTCCTGGACAGTTATGAACACTGAAGCTTTATTT. The encoded protein is CGSSSWTVMNTEALF.